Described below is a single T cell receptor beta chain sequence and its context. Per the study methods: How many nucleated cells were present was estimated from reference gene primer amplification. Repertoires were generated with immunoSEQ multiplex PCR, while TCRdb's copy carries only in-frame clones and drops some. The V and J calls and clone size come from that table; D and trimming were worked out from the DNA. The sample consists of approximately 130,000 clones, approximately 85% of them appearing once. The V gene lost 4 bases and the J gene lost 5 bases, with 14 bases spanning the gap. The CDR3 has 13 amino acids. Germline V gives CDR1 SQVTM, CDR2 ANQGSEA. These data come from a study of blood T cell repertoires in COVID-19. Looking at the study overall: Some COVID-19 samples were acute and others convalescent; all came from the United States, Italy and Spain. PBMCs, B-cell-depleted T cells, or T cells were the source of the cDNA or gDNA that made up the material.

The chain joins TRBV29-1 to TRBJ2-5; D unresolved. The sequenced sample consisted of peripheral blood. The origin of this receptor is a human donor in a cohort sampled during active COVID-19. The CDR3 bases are TGCAGCGTTGTTGGCACCGTCGGGGAGACCCAGTACTTC. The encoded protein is CSVVGTVGETQYF.